The present TCR beta chain was sequenced within a study of cytomegalovirus exposure and HLA in healthy donors. Study-level findings and limits: Links to common viral pathogens appeared, in a later analysis, for several of the most significant clusters.

Germline-derived CDR1 and CDR2 are MNHNY and SVGAGI (reference sequence). V gave up 2 bases and J gave up 4 bases; unmatched junction bases: 5. This CDR3 region has 15 residues. 13 Jbeta primers and 60 Vbeta primers were used for the PCR. Authors' methods: Roughly 10 million shared chains were among around 78 million unique TCR beta chains counted in a later analysis. TCRdb's table, derived via immunoSEQ multiplex PCR, lists solely in-frame clones and lacks some. Clonal size and the V and J genes are those of that table, whereas D and trimming came from the DNA. Of 160,000 or so clones detected, roughly 79% appear once; the ten largest clones hold 0.9% to 1.1%. With respect to this clone: Its antigen remains unidentified.

The chain recombines TRBV6-6 with TRBJ2-1; the match to TRBD1 covers 7 bases. The receptor was derived from a woman between 35 and 50 years old in good health and CMV-seronegative. The sample consisted of PBMCs. The CDR3 here is CASSYPGTEYNEQFF. DNA of the CDR3: TGTGCCAGCAGTTACCCCGGGACAGAATACAATGAGCAGTTCTTC.